These T cell receptor beta chains were read from a single sample in a study of human T cells and chemical hapten exposure. TCRdb independently ran MiXCR on the RACE reads; one entry per CDR3 protein. The table has some 170,000 distinct CDR3 sequences, under 25% seen once; the top ten hold about 7%. This sample comprised whole blood, obtained in connection with sensitization to the hapten diphenylcyclopropenone (DPC). Receptor source: a woman aged 50 to 60 with alopecia areata. Some clones in this sample may be carry-over from other donors' samples. Both conserved end residues are part of each CDR3. The D gene is left open where the match is weak. A clone size is listed for some rows: how often the clone was seen (once, few, many), or a class if it is expanded.

V gene	D gene	J gene	clone size	CDR3 DNA	CDR3 protein
TRBV15	TRBD1	TRBJ1-1	few	TGTGCCACCAGCAGTGGGGATTGGAAGGGGGCGCGGGCTTTCTTT	CATSSGDWKGARAFF
TRBV15	TRBD2	TRBJ2-2	-	TGTGCCACCAGCAGTTGGACTAGCGGGAGAGGTGGGGAGCTGTTTTTT	CATSSWTSGRGGELFF
TRBV6-6	-	TRBJ1-1	-	TGTGCCAGCAGTTATTACCATATACAGGGCCCCCTGGGGAGCACTGAAGCTTTCTTT	CASSYYHIQGPLGSTEAFF
TRBV29-1	-	TRBJ2-3	-	TGCAGCGTGCGGCGGGGCACAGATACGCAGTATTTT	CSVRRGTDTQYF
TRBV19	-	TRBJ2-2	few	TGTGCCAGTAGTATCACAACCGGGGAGCTGTTTTTT	CASSITTGELFF
TRBV20-1	TRBD2	TRBJ2-1	-	TGCAGTGCCGGCCCTCCCGTAGCGGGACTCTCCTACAATGAGCAGTTCTTC	CSAGPPVAGLSYNEQFF
TRBV6-2/TRBV6-3	TRBD2	TRBJ2-2	few	TGTGCCAGCATCGCGGGGCCCAGCGGGAGGACCCGGGGCACCGGGGAGCTGTTTTTT	CASIAGPSGRTRGTGELFF
TRBV29-1	TRBD2	TRBJ2-5	few	TGCAGCGTTGAAACGAGGCGGGAGCCGACCTTTTTGTACCAAGAGACCCAGTACTTC	CSVETRREPTFLYQETQYF
TRBV5-1	TRBD1	TRBJ2-3	-	TGCGCCAGCAGCTTGGTGACAGGGACCATCGGAGATACGCAGTATTTT	CASSLVTGTIGDTQYF
TRBV18	-	TRBJ2-3	few	TGTGCCAGCTCACCACCCTCCTCAGATACGCAGTATTTT	CASSPPSSDTQYF
TRBV3-1	-	TRBJ2-1	few	TGTGCCAGCACCCTAGGGGGGAGGGCCAATGAGCAGTTCTTC	CASTLGGRANEQFF
TRBV7-9	-	TRBJ1-2	-	TGTGCCAGCAGCCGCGCCGTAGGGTCCCTTCTCTATGGCTACACCTTC	CASSRAVGSLLYGYTF
TRBV5-5	-	TRBJ2-1	-	TGTGCCAGCAGCTTGGAGGCGTTCTACAATGAGCAGTTCTTC	CASSLEAFYNEQFF
TRBV6-1	-	TRBJ2-6	-	TGTGCCAGCAGTGAAGCGCTTCAAGCTACTGGGGCCAACGTCCTGACTTTC	CASSEALQATGANVLTF
TRBV6-6	-	TRBJ2-3	-	TGTGCCAGCAGTTACCGGGGTAGTAGCACAGATACGCAGTATTTT	CASSYRGSSTDTQYF
TRBV12-3/TRBV12-4	-	TRBJ2-3	-	TGTGCCAGCAGTCCGCAGACAGACACAGATACGCAGTATTTT	CASSPQTDTDTQYF
TRBV3-1	-	TRBJ2-2	-	TGTGCCAGCAGCCAGGCGGGCGGGGAGCTGTTTTTT	CASSQAGGELFF
TRBV20-1	-	TRBJ2-7	-	TGCAGTGCTAGAGTTGAGGGATACGAGCAGTACTTC	CSARVEGYEQYF
TRBV20-1	TRBD2	TRBJ2-1	few	TGCAGTGCCCTAGCGGGAGGGCCGGGCAATGAGCAGTTCTTC	CSALAGGPGNEQFF
TRBV6-6	-	TRBJ1-4	-	TGTGCCAGCAGTTACCGCTTCGCTGAAAAACTGTTTTTT	CASSYRFAEKLFF
TRBV28	-	TRBJ2-3	few	TGTGCCAGCAGTTTATGGCCCACAGATACGCAGTATTTT	CASSLWPTDTQYF
TRBV29-1	-	TRBJ2-6	-	TGCAGCGTGGGGTTAACTATTTCTGGGGCCAACGTCCTGACTTTC	CSVGLTISGANVLTF
TRBV24-1	-	TRBJ1-1	-	TGTGCCACCAGTGATCCACAGAGAATGAACACTGAAGCTTTCTTT	CATSDPQRMNTEAFF
TRBV20-1	-	TRBJ2-2	-	TGCAGTGCCAGAGACAGGTGGGGAGGGGAGCTGTTTTTT	CSARDRWGGELFF
TRBV12-3/TRBV12-4	-	TRBJ2-1	-	TGTGCCAGCAGTCCGTGGACTAGGGGGTTGAGGTATGAGCAGTTCTTC	CASSPWTRGLRYEQFF
TRBV20-1	TRBD2	TRBJ2-1	-	TGCAGTGCGGCGGGACTAGCGGGGGCGTTAGGTGAGCAGTTCTTC	CSAAGLAGALGEQFF
TRBV7-2	-	TRBJ2-1	-	TGTGCCAGCAGCTTAAGCTCGGGGAGCTCCTACAATGAGCAGTTCTTC	CASSLSSGSSYNEQFF
TRBV12-3/TRBV12-4	TRBD1	TRBJ1-6	-	TGTGCCAGCAGCTCAACAGCACAGGGGAGTTCACCCCTCCACTTT	CASSSTAQGSSPLHF
TRBV7-9	TRBD2	TRBJ2-5	-	TGTGTCAGCAGCTCGCAGCTAAGAGCGGGAGGAGAGGAGACCCAGTACTTC	CVSSSQLRAGGEETQYF